These 26 T cell receptor beta chains originate from one sample sequenced in a study of T cell repertoires in cytomegalovirus infection. TCRdb reprocessed the reads with MiXCR, giving one entry per CDR3 protein. The sample lists over 300,000 distinct CDR3 sequences; roughly 15% were seen once. Sequencing was performed on PBMCs. The receptors originated from a human donor in good health (CMV status not recorded). Some clones in this sample may be carry-over from other donors' samples.

V is TRBV6-2 or TRBV6-3 and J is TRBJ2-5; D uncertain. Trimming took 0 bases from V and 5 from J, leaving 16 bases between them. This CDR3 comprises 16 residues. The germline V gene has CDR1 MNHEY and CDR2 SVGEGT. The CDR3 protein is CASSYSRPAKTETQYF. DNA for the CDR3: TGTGCCAGCAGTTACTCGAGACCCGCGAAGACGGAGACCCAGTACTTC.

This clonotype was recorded a few times. Mismatch with germline at one junction end may stem from a read error. The chain carries TRBV12-5 and TRBJ2-2; D ambiguous. This CDR3 contains 13 residues. Germline V gene lookup returns CDR1 LGHNT and CDR2 FRNRAP. The CDR3 DNA reads TGTGCTAGTGGTTTTGGGAACGCCGGGGAGCTGTTTTTT. This translates into CASGFGNAGELFF.

This clonotype occurred many times. The chain carries TRBV7-9 and TRBJ1-1; D gene uncertain. V was clipped by 5 bases and J by 0 bases, with 4 bases between them. CDR3 size: 12 residues. Germline V gene lookup returns CDR1 SEHNR and CDR2 FQNEAQ (reference sequence). The CDR3 loop is CASSLVNTEAFF. The CDR3 DNA reads as TGTGCCAGCAGCCTCGTGAACACTGAAGCTTTCTTT.

Only a few counts were recorded for this clonotype. This chain joins TRBV19 and TRBJ2-1; 13 nucleotides match TRBD2. CDR3 size: 16 residues. Germline lookup yields CDR1 LNHDA and CDR2 SQIVND (reference sequence). Trimming cost V 6 bases and J 2 bases; bases outside gene matches: 4. CDR3 in DNA: TGTGCCAGTAGCACTAGCGGGGGGGTCCCCTACAATGAGCAGTTCTTC. Its translation is CASSTSGGVPYNEQFF.

This clonotype was seen a few times. The rearrangement joins TRBV20-1 to TRBJ1-1; D is possibly TRBD1 (5 bases). V was pared by 0 bases and J by 1 base, with 18 bases between. From germline, CDR1 is DFQATT and CDR2 SNEGSKA (reference sequence). This CDR3 has 17 residues. CDR3 protein: CSARDPKAAGTNTEAFF. CDR3 in DNA: TGCAGTGCTAGAGATCCGAAGGCGGCAGGGACGAACACTGAAGCTTTCTTT.

The V and J genes are TRBV20-1 and TRBJ1-5; D not certain. Between the trimmed V and J ends, which lost 3 bases and 4 bases, there was a span of 7 bases. This CDR3 spans 12 amino acids. Germline CDR1 reads DFQATT; CDR2 reads SNEGSKA (reference sequence). The CDR3 is CSASMENQPQHF. The CDR3 nucleotides are TGCAGTGCTAGTATGGAGAATCAGCCCCAGCATTTT.

This clonotype was seen only a few times. The chain uses TRBV7-2 and TRBJ1-1; D not resolved. CDR3 size: 15 residues. The germline V gene encodes CDR1 SGHTA and CDR2 FQGNSA. The germline V and J ends were trimmed by 5 bases and 0 bases, with 13 bases remaining between them. The CDR3 DNA reads as TGTGCCAGCAGCACCCGGCCCCAACTGAACACTGAAGCTTTCTTT. This translates into CASSTRPQLNTEAFF. The full variable domain, its missing parts supplied by reference TRBV7-2 and TRBJ1-1, is GAGVSQSPSNKVTEKGKDVELRCDPISGHTALYWYRQSLGQGLEFLIYFQGNSAPDKSGLPSDRFSAERTGGSVSTLTIQRTQQEDSAVYLCASSTRPQLNTEAFFGQGTRLTVV.

This clonotype was found a few times. The J gene is TRBJ1-1, the V gene TRBV19; possibly TRBD1 for D (6 bases). Germline V gene sequence: CDR1 LNHDA, CDR2 SQIVND (reference sequence). V gave up 7 bases and J gave up 5 bases, with 17 bases separating them. This CDR3 has 14 residues. For the CDR3, the DNA is TGTGCCAGTAAGATCCAACAGGGAGCGACTGAAGCTTTCTTT. Amino acids: CASKIQQGATEAFF.

Ten or more counts support this clonotype. The CDR3: CASSLVAGGGPYEQYF. CDR3 bases: TGTGCCAGCAGCTTAGTAGCGGGGGGTGGACCCTACGAGCAGTACTTC. The chain uses TRBV7-6 and TRBJ2-7; TRBD2 matches at 10 bases. The CDR3 runs 16 residues. V dropped 1 base and J dropped 2; count of bases not matched to a gene: 5. Looked up from germline, CDR1 is SGHVS and CDR2 is FNYEAQ.

This clonotype was counted a few times. The genes are TRBV6-5 and TRBJ2-7; 8 bases line up with TRBD1. Germline CDR1 MNHEY, CDR2 SVGAGI. This CDR3 has 15 residues. J gave up 2 bases and V 5 bases, and 8 bases lay outside the gene matches. CDR3 in amino acids: CASSRTGYGTYEQYF. The DNA for the CDR3 is TGTGCCAGCAGTCGGACAGGGTACGGGACCTACGAGCAGTACTTC.

A remark on this clonotype: A much larger clonotype is one base distant, so this may be a read error. The rearrangement uses TRBV4-2 and TRBJ1-1; D remains ambiguous. CDR1 and CDR2 from the germline V gene are LGHNA and YNFKEQ. This CDR3 has 16 residues. In DNA, the CDR3 is TGTGCCAGCAGCCAAGCTCTCTCTATACCCGGCACTAAAGCTTTCTTT. It yields the protein CASSQALSIPGTKAFF.

The chain carries TRBV4-2 and TRBJ2-5; D remains unclear. Germline V CDR1 and CDR2: LGHNA, YNFKEQ. The V end lost 0 bases, the J end lost 1 base, and 9 bases lay between the germline ends. The CDR3 has 15 amino acids. The CDR3 spells CASSQEMRPQETQYF. The CDR3 region has the DNA TGTGCCAGCAGCCAAGAAATGAGGCCCCAAGAGACCCAGTACTTC.

The chain carries TRBV19 and TRBJ2-7; D may correspond to TRBD1 or TRBD2 (7 bases each). This CDR3 spans 15 amino acids. Germline-derived CDR1 and CDR2 are LNHDA and SQIVND (reference sequence). The V end lost 6 bases, the J end lost 0 bases, and 15 bases lay between the germline ends. The CDR3 DNA reads TGTGCCAGTAGCCCAGGGGGAGGGCGCTCCTACGAGCAGTACTTC. Its protein is CASSPGGGRSYEQYF.

This clonotype was observed a handful of times. The rearrangement uses TRBV20-1 and TRBJ1-5, with D possibly TRBD1 on 6 matching bases. Germline CDR1 reads DFQATT; CDR2 reads SNEGSKA (reference sequence). The CDR3 has 15 residues. V lost 3 bases, J lost 4 bases, and 16 bases lay in between. The CDR3 spells CSARAAGEGNQPQHF. In DNA form, the CDR3 reads TGCAGTGCTAGGGCGGCAGGGGAGGGGAATCAGCCCCAGCATTTT.

This clonotype was observed at least ten times. The chain employs TRBV27 and TRBJ2-3; the D gene is possibly TRBD1 (6 bases). The CDR3 sequence is 13 residues long. Trimming shortened V by 2 bases and J by 4 bases, and 7 bases separated the two germline ends. Germline assignment: CDR1 MNHEY and CDR2 SMNVEV (reference sequence). The CDR3 DNA is TGTGCCAGCAGTTTAAGGGGGTCAGATACGCAGTATTTT. Protein product: CASSLRGSDTQYF.

This clonotype was seen at least ten times. The rearrangement uses TRBV4-1 and TRBJ1-4; D call uncertain. This CDR3 contains 15 residues. The V gene lost 0 bases and the J gene lost 1 base, with 6 bases spanning the gap. Germline assignment: CDR1 MGHRA and CDR2 YSYEKL. CDR3 residues: CASSQDAGTNEKLFF. The CDR3 DNA sequence: TGCGCCAGCAGCCAAGACGCGGGAACTAATGAAAAACTGTTTTTT.

This clonotype was seen repeatedly, ten times or more. V usage is TRBV12-3 or TRBV12-4 and J usage is TRBJ1-1; 9 bases are shared with TRBD1. The CDR3 runs to 15 residues. J gave up 2 bases and V 5 bases, and 6 bases lay outside the gene matches. DNA of the CDR3: TGTGCCAGCAGTCCCTGGGGACAGGGAAACACTGAAGCTTTCTTT. This sequence encodes CASSPWGQGNTEAFF.

This clonotype has only a few counts. V gene TRBV20-1 combines with J gene TRBJ2-1, with TRBD2 matching 10 bases. Germline trimming cut 3 bases from V and 4 bases from J; bases unmatched to any gene: 6. Germline CDR1 is DFQATT and CDR2 is SNEGSKA (reference sequence). The CDR3 runs to 15 residues. The CDR3, as DNA: TGCAGTGCTAGGGAGAGCGGGGGGGATTACAATGAGCAGTTCTTC. Translating gives CSARESGGDYNEQFF.

This clonotype has ten or more counts. The chain uses TRBV7-2 and TRBJ2-7, with D maybe TRBD1 (5 bases). V was pared by 5 bases and J by 3 bases, with 14 bases between. The CDR3 is made up of 14 amino acids. The V gene's germline CDR1 is SGHTA and CDR2 FQGNSA. The CDR3 DNA reads TGTGCCAGCAGCCCCAGTCCCAGGGACTACGAGCAGTACTTC. Protein: CASSPSPRDYEQYF.

The chain has TRBV24-1 and TRBJ2-5; D assignment may be TRBD1 or TRBD2 (6 bases each). The V gene's germline CDR1 is KGHDR and CDR2 SFDVKD. CDR3 length: 15 residues. Trimming removed 4 bases at V and 2 bases at J, with 13 bases between. The CDR3 reads CATSDSGAGQETQYF. The DNA of the CDR3 is TGTGCCACCAGTGACTCAGGGGCGGGGCAAGAGACCCAGTACTTC.

This clonotype appeared many times. This chain's CDR3 is CASSFSSSNQPQHF. DNA for the CDR3: TGTGCCAGCAGCTTTAGTAGTAGCAATCAGCCCCAGCATTTT. This rearrangement joins TRBV7-9 to TRBJ1-5; no clear D. CDR1 is SEHNR and CDR2 is FQNEAQ in the germline V gene (reference sequence). Trimming left V 3 bases short and J 0 bases short, with 6 bases between. This CDR3 has 14 amino acids. Supplemented by reference TRBV7-9 and TRBJ1-5, the full variable domain reads DTGVSQNPRHKITKRGQNVTFRCDPISEHNRLYWYRQTLGQGPEFLTYFQNEAQLEKSRLLSDRFSAERPKGSFSTLEIQRTEQGDSAMYLCASSFSSSNQPQHFGDGTRLSIL.

This clonotype has a handful of counts. This chain joins TRBV5-1 and TRBJ2-5, with D possibly called TRBD1 or TRBD2 (5 bases each). The CDR3 is made up of 15 amino acids. V gave up 4 bases and J gave up 2 bases, with 15 bases separating them. Germline-derived CDR1 and CDR2 are SGHRS and YFSETQ. The CDR3 protein is CASSPGAGQQETQYF. The CDR3, as DNA: TGCGCCAGCAGCCCCGGGGCAGGGCAGCAAGAGACCCAGTACTTC.

This clonotype was seen many times. This chain uses TRBV4-2 with TRBJ2-4, with 7 bases aligning to TRBD1. Unmatched junction bases numbered 6, after V lost 0 bases and J lost 1 base. This CDR3 has 17 amino acids. CDR1 is LGHNA, CDR2 YNFKEQ, per germline. For the CDR3, the DNA is TGTGCCAGCAGCCAAGAGGGAACAGGGGCGGCCAAAAACATTCAGTACTTC. Its protein is CASSQEGTGAAKNIQYF.

This clonotype was recorded at least ten times. The chain combines TRBV11-2 with TRBJ2-1; possible D gene TRBD1, 5 bases. Trimming pared 6 bases from V and 8 bases from J, leaving 11 bases between. The germline gives CDR1 SGHAT, CDR2 FQNNGV. This CDR3 is 12 amino acids long. The DNA for the CDR3 is TGTGCCAGCAGTTTGGGCAGGGATGAGCAGTTCTTC. This gives the protein CASSLGRDEQFF.

This clonotype was observed many times. The chain employs TRBV7-3 and TRBJ2-3, with D tentatively TRBD1 or TRBD2 (5 bases each). Per germline, CDR1 SGHTA and CDR2 FQGTGA. The CDR3 spans 15 residues. V was trimmed by 1 base and J by 2 bases, leaving 10 bases between them. CDR3 loop: CASSLMGELTDTQYF. CDR3 DNA: TGTGCCAGCAGCTTAATGGGGGAACTCACAGATACGCAGTATTTT.

This clonotype showed up many times. V gene TRBV7-6 combines with J gene TRBJ2-1; 8 bases fit TRBD2. CDR3 size: 15 residues. V trimming: 3 bases; J trimming: 8 bases; junction bases outside the gene matches: 9. The germline gives CDR1 SGHVS, CDR2 FNYEAQ. The chain's CDR3 is CASSFAELAVDEQFF. In DNA form, the CDR3 reads TGTGCCAGCAGCTTTGCGGAACTAGCGGTTGATGAGCAGTTCTTC.